What follows are 12 T cell receptor beta chains derived from one specimen sequenced in a study of CXCR3-negative and CXCR3-positive naive CD8 T cells. Each TRB cDNA library was prepared by 5' RACE (with UMI labels). TCRdb processed the 5' RACE reads again and assigns one entry to each CDR3 protein, with no DNA. The sample totals more than 65,000 distinct CDR3 sequences. The sequenced material came from naive CXCR3- CD8+ T cells from blood. The subset denotes: CD45RO-CCR7+CD27+CD95- naive CD8+ T cells lacking CXCR3 (TNR3-). Every receptor here comes from a human donor in good health. Some clones in this sample may be carry-over from other donors' samples.

V usage is TRBV7-2 and J usage is TRBJ2-1. This CDR3 has 15 amino acids. CDR1 is SGHTA and CDR2 is FQGNSA in the germline V gene. CDR3 in amino acids: CASSLTSEVYNEQFF.

The chain uses TRBV7-8 and TRBJ2-7; lacking DNA, the TRBD2 call made by TCRdb goes unchecked. Germline V gene lookup returns CDR1 SGHVS and CDR2 FQNEAQ. This CDR3 spans 16 amino acids. The CDR3 protein is CASSLPVGLANDEQYF.

The CDR3 sequence is CASSQDAGLALSSYEQYF. This rearrangement joins TRBV4-3 to TRBJ2-7; TCRdb names TRBD2, which stays unverified in the absence of DNA. This CDR3 is built from 18 residues. Germline CDR1 reads LGHNA; CDR2 reads YSLEER.

The rearrangement joins TRBV15 to TRBJ2-3. This CDR3 region has 16 residues. Germline CDR1 and CDR2: LNHNV and YYDKDF (reference sequence). The CDR3 loop is CATSREVALSTDTQYF.

This sequence joins TRBV7-2 and TRBJ2-7; no DNA is available, so the TRBD2 call from TCRdb remains unchecked. CDR1 and CDR2 from the germline V gene are SGHTA and FQGNSA. This CDR3 comprises 16 residues. The CDR3 protein is CASSLGPAGTSYEQYF. The variable domain in full, with the rest retrieved from reference TRBV7-2 and TRBJ2-7, is GAGVSQSPSNKVTEKGKDVELRCDPISGHTALYWYRQSLGQGLEFLIYFQGNSAPDKSGLPSDRFSAERTGGSVSTLTIQRTQQEDSAVYLCASSLGPAGTSYEQYFGPGTRLTVT.

This rearrangement joins TRBV4-1 to TRBJ2-1; TCRdb proposes TRBD2, but this gene call is untestable without DNA. Germline V gives CDR1 MGHRA, CDR2 YSYEKL. This CDR3 has 17 residues. CDR3 region: CASSQLSSGGAYNEQFF.

The V and J genes are TRBV20-1 and TRBJ2-2; TCRdb picks TRBD2, but there is no DNA to check that call. Per the germline V gene, CDR1 is DFQATT and CDR2 is SNEGSKA (reference sequence). The CDR3 contains 17 residues. The CDR3 protein is CSAKSPSYSFSAGELFF.

V and J are TRBV4-3 and TRBJ2-3; TCRdb indicates TRBD1, and absent DNA this call remains unverified. CDR3 length: 17 residues. CDR1 is LGHNA and CDR2 is YSLEER in the germline V gene. The CDR3: CASSQDGDASGFDVQYF.

The genes are TRBV12-3 or TRBV12-4 and TRBJ2-1; TCRdb's D call, TRBD2, is unchecked because there is no DNA. This CDR3 spans 13 amino acids. CDR3 protein: CASSFQAGNEQFF.

The rearrangement joins TRBV29-1 to TRBJ1-1. The CDR3 is 15 residues long. In germline, CDR1 is SQVTM, CDR2 ANQGSEA. CDR3 sequence reads: CSVDRALESNTEAFF.

V and J are TRBV15 and TRBJ2-2; TCRdb returns TRBD1, unconfirmable since there is no DNA. The CDR3 runs to 15 residues. Germline lookup yields CDR1 LNHNV and CDR2 YYDKDF (reference sequence). The CDR3 sequence: CATSKSRGDAGELFF.

J is TRBJ1-1 and V is TRBV29-1; the D call from TCRdb, TRBD1, cannot be confirmed without DNA. The CDR3 is 14 amino acids. Germline V gene lookup returns CDR1 SQVTM and CDR2 ANQGSEA. This CDR3 is CSVGGTGRGAEAFF.